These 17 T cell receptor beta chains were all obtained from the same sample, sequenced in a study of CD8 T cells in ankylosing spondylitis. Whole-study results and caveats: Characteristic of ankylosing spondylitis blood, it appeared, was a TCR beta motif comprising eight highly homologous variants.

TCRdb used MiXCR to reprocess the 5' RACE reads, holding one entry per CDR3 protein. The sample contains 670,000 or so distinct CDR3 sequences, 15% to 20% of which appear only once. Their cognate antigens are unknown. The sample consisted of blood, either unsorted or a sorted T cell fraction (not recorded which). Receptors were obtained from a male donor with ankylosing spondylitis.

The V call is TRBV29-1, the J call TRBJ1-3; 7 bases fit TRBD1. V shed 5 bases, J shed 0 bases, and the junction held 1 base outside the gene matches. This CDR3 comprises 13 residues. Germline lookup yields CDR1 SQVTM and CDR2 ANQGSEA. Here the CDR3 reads CSVQGDSGNTIYF. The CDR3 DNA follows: TGCAGCGTTCAGGGGGACTCTGGAAACACCATATATTTT.

CDR3 loop: CASSRGLADLTDTQYF. The DNA for the CDR3 is TGTGCCAGCAGCCGGGGACTAGCGGATTTGACAGATACGCAGTATTTT. The chain couples TRBV7-2 to TRBJ2-3; 11 bases are a match to TRBD2. The CDR3 loop spans 16 amino acids. Germline CDR1 reads SGHTA; CDR2 reads FQGNSA. The V segment lost 5 bases and the J segment 3 bases; nucleotides outside the gene matches: 7. The full variable domain, rest sourced from reference TRBV7-2 and TRBJ2-3, is GAGVSQSPSNKVTEKGKDVELRCDPISGHTALYWYRQSLGQGLEFLIYFQGNSAPDKSGLPSDRFSAERTGGSVSTLTIQRTQQEDSAVYLCASSRGLADLTDTQYFGPGTRLTVL.

CDR3 nucleotide sequence: TGCAGCGTTGGGGTCGACGGACTTTCGGGCGTCCTGACTTTC. Protein sequence: CSVGVDGLSGVLTF. This chain connects TRBV29-1 to TRBJ2-6, with D tentatively TRBD2 (5 bases). V was clipped by 4 bases and J by 12 bases, with 19 bases between them. From germline, CDR1 is SQVTM and CDR2 ANQGSEA. The CDR3 covers 14 residues.

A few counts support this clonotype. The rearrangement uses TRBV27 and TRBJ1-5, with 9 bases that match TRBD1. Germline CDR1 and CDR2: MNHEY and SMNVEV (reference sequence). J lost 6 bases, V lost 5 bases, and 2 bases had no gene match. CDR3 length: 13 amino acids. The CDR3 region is CASSQTGGQPQHF. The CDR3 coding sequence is TGTGCCAGCAGTCAGACAGGGGGTCAGCCCCAGCATTTT.

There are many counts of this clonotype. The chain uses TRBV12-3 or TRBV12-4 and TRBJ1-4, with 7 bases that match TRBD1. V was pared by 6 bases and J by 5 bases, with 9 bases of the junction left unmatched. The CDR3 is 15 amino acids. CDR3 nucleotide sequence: TGTGCCAGCAGGCCGGACAGGCTGGGCAATGAAAAACTGTTTTTT. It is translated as CASRPDRLGNEKLFF.

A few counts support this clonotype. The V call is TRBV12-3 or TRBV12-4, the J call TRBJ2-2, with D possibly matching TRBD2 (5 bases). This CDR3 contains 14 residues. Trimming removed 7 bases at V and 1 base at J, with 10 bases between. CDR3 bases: TGTGCCAGCACCATTGGAGGGAACACCGGGGAGCTGTTTTTT. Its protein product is CASTIGGNTGELFF.

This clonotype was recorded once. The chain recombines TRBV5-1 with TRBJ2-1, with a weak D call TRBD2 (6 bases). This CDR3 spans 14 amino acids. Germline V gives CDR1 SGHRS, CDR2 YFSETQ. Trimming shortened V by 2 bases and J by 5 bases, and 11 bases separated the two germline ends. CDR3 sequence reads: CASSLTGVDNEQFF. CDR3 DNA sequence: TGCGCCAGCAGCTTAACGGGAGTAGACAATGAGCAGTTCTTC.

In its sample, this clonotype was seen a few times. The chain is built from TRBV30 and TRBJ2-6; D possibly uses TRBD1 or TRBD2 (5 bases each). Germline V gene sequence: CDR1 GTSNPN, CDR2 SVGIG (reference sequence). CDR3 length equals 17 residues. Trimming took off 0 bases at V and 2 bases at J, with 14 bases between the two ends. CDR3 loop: CAWSVRGLGTGANVLTF. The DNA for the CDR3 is TGTGCCTGGAGTGTACGGGGCCTCGGGACTGGGGCCAACGTCCTGACTTTC.

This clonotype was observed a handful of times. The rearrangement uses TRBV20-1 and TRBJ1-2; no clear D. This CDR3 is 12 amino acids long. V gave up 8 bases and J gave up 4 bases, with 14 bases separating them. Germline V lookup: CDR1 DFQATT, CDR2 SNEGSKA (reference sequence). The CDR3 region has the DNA TGCAGTTTCCCGGAGTTACGCTATGGCTACACCTTC. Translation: CSFPELRYGYTF.

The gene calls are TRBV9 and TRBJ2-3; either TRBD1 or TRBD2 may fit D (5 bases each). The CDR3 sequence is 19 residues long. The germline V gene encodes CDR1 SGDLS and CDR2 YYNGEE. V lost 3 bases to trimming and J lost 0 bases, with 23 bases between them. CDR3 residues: CASSAHPEGLASSTDTQYF. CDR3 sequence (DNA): TGTGCCAGCAGCGCCCACCCAGAGGGGCTGGCTAGCAGCACAGATACGCAGTATTTT. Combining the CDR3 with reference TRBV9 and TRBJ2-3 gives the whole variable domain DSGVTQTPKHLITATGQRVTLRCSPRSGDLSVYWYQQSLDQGLQFLIQYYNGEERAKGNILERFSAQQFPDLHSELNLSSLELGDSALYFCASSAHPEGLASSTDTQYFGPGTRLTVL.

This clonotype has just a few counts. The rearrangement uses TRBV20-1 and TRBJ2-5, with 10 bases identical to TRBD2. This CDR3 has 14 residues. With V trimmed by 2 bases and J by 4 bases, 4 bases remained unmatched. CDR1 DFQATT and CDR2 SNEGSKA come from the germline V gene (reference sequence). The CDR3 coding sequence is TGCAGTGCTAGATCCCTAGCGGGGGTAGAGACCCAGTACTTC. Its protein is CSARSLAGVETQYF.

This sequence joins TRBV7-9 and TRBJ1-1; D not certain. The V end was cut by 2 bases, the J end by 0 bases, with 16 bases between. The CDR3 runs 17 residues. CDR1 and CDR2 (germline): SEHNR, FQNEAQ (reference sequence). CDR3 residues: CASSLHGPGPMNTEAFF. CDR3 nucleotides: TGTGCCAGCAGCTTACATGGCCCCGGGCCTATGAACACTGAAGCTTTCTTT.

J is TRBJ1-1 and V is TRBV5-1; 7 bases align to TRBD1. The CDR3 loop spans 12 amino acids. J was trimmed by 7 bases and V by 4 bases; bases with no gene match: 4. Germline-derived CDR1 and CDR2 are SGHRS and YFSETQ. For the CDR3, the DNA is TGCGCCAGCAGCGGGGGACAGCATGAAGCTTTCTTT. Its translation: CASSGGQHEAFF.

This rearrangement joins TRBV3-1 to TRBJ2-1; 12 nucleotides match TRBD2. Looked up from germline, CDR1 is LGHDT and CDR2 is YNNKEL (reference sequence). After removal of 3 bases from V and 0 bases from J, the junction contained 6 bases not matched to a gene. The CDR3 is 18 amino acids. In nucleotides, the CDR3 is TGTGCCAGCAGCCAGGGACTAGCGGGCTTTGGCTCCTACAATGAGCAGTTCTTC. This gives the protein CASSQGLAGFGSYNEQFF.

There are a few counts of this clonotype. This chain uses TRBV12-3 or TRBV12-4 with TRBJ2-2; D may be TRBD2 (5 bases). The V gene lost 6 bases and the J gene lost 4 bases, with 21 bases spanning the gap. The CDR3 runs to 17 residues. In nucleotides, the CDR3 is TGTGCCAGCAGACCAGCCCGGTGGGGTGAGGGCACCGGGGAGCTGTTTTTT. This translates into CASRPARWGEGTGELFF.

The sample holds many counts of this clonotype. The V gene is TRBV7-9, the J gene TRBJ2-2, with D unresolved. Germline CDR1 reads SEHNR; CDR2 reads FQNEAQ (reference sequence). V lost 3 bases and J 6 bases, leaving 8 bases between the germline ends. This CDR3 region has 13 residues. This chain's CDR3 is CASSFGYPGELFF. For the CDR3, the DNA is TGTGCCAGCAGCTTCGGGTACCCCGGGGAGCTGTTTTTT.

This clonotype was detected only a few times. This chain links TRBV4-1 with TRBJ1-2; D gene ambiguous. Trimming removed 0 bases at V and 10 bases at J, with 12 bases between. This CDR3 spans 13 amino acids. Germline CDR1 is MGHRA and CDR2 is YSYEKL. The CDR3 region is CASSQDQESSYTF. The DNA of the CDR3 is TGCGCCAGCAGCCAAGATCAGGAAAGTTCCTACACCTTC.